These 2 T cell receptor beta chains were sequenced from one sample in a study of regulatory T cells in long-lasting Graves disease. According to the study, TCR beta libraries were built with iRepertoire HTBI primers and CDR3-region Arm-PCR. TCRdb re-derived calls from the multiplex PCR reads in MiXCR, one entry per CDR3 protein. This table holds a few hundred thousand distinct CDR3 sequences, 20% found once. Specified time point: newly diagnosed GD, antithyroid drugs for less than 3 months. There was RNA extracted from PBMCs, and the TCR library was made from it. This sample comprised peripheral blood mononuclear cells (PBMCs), obtained at new diagnosis, from a patient treated with antithyroid drugs. Source of these receptors: a female donor with Graves disease.

This clonotype was found a few times. The chain couples TRBV6-4 to TRBJ1-1; tentative D call: TRBD1 (6 bases). V lost 0 bases and J lost 11, with 10 bases in between. Germline CDR1 is MRHNA and CDR2 is SNTAGT. The CDR3 has 12 residues. CDR3 loop: CASSDSGGLAFF. CDR3 nucleotide sequence: TGTGCCAGCAGTGACTCCGGGGGGCTCGCTTTCTTT.

V gene TRBV18 combines with J gene TRBJ2-7; 7 nucleotides line up with TRBD2. The germline CDR1 and CDR2 sequences are KGHSH and LQKENI. The ends lost 0 bases at V and 3 bases at J; junction bases unmatched: 5. The CDR3 extends over 15 amino acids. The CDR3 loop reads CASSPPPGGGYEQYF. The CDR3 DNA is TGTGCCAGCTCACCACCCCCGGGGGGAGGCTACGAGCAGTACTTC.